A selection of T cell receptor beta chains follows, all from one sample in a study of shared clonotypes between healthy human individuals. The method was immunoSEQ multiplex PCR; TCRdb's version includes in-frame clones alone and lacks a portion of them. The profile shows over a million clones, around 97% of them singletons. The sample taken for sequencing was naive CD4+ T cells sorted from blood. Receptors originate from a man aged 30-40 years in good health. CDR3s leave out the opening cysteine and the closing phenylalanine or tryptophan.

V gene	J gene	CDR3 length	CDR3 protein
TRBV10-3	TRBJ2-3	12	AIGGPPRGDTQY
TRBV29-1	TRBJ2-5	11	SVARTEQETQY
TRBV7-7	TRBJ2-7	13	ASSLATGAVYEQY
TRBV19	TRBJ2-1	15	ASSIDGSGSSYNEQF
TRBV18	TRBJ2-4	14	ASSPRDEWAKNIQY
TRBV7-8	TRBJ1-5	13	ASSLSRVSNQPQH
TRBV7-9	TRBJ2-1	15	ASSPRSTISSYNEQF
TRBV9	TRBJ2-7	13	ASSVSGQGAYEQY
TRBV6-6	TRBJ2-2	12	ASRRDSYTGELF
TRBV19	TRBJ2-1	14	ASSIGWRSSYNEQF
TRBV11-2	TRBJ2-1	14	ASSQEGVSSYNEQF
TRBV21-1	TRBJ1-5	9	ASTRNQPQH
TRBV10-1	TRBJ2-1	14	ASSATSGGSYNEQF
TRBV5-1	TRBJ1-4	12	ASSLGDRYEKLF
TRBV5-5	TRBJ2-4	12	ASSLGGTKNIQY
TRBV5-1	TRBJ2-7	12	ASSLAAGAAEQY
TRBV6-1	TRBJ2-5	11	ASLGTGTETQY